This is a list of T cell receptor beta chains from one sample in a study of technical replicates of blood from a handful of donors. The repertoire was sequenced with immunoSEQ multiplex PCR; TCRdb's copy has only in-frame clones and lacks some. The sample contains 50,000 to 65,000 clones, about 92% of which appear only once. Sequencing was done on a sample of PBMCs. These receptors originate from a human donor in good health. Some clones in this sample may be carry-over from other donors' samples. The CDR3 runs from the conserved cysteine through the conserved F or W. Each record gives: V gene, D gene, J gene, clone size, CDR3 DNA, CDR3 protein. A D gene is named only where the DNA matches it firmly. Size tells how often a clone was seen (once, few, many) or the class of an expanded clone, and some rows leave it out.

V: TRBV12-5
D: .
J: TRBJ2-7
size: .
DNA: TGTGCTAGTGGTTTGTCTGGGGAGGTCACCTACGAGCAGTACTTC
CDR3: CASGLSGEVTYEQYF

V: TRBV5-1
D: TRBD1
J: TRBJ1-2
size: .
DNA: TGCGCCAGCAGCTTTGGGACAGCTACGTACTATGGCTACACCTTC
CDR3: CASSFGTATYYGYTF

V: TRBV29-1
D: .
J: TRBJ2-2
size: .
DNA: TGCAGCGTTATCTTAGCGCCTAACACCGGGGAGCTGTTTTTT
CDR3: CSVILAPNTGELFF

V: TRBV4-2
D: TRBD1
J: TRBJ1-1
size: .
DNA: TGTGCCAGCAGCCAGAGGGTCCTACAGGGGTTAAACACTGAAGCTTTCTTT
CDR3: CASSQRVLQGLNTEAFF

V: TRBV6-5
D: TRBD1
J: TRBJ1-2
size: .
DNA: TGTGCCAGCGGGGCTTTAGGGGGCGCCTATGGCTACACCTTC
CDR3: CASGALGGAYGYTF

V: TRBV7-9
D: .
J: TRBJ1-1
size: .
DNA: TGTGCCAGCAGCTTCTCCGGGAACACTGAAGCTTTCTTT
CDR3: CASSFSGNTEAFF

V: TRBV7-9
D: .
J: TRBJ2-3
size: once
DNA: TGTGCCAGCAGCTCTTCGGAGGGGTTTAGAGATACGCAGTATTTT
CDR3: CASSSSEGFRDTQYF

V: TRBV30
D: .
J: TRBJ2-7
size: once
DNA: TGTGCCTGGAGTGTACTCCCGGCCTACGAGCAGTACTTC
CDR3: CAWSVLPAYEQYF

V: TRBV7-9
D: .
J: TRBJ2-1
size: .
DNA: TGTGCCAGCACCCCCCAGGGTACCTACAATGAGCAGTTCTTC
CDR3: CASTPQGTYNEQFF

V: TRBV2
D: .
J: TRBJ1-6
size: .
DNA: TGTGCCAGCAGTGAACAGGGGCCCTATAATTCACCCCTCCACTTT
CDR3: CASSEQGPYNSPLHF

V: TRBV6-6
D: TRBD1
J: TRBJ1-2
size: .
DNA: TGTGCCAGCAGTTACCCCGGGACAGGGGGAGGCTACACCTTC
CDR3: CASSYPGTGGGYTF

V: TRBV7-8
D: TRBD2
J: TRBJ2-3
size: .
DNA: TGTGCCAGCAGCTTCATTAGCGGGAGTGATACGCAGTATTTT
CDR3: CASSFISGSDTQYF

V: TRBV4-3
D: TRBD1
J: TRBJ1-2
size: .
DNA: TGCGCCAGCAGCCAACTGGGACAGGGCGATGGCTACACCTTC
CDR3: CASSQLGQGDGYTF

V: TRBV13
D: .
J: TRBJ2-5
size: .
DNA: TGTGCCAGCAGCTTGATTGGGGGCCGTGAGACCCAGTACTTC
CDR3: CASSLIGGRETQYF

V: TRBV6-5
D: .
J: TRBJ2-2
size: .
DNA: TGTGCCAGCACCAAAACCCCGGAGCACACCGGGGAGCTGTTTTTT
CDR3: CASTKTPEHTGELFF

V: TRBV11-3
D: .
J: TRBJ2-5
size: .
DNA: TGTGCCAGCAGCCAGGGGCCCTCAGAGACCCAGTACTTC
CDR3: CASSQGPSETQYF

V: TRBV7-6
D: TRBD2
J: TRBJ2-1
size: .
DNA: TGTGCCAGCAGCTCCCAGGCTCGTTATGGAACCACGGGAGGTATGGATGAGCAGTTCTTC
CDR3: CASSSQARYGTTGGMDEQFF

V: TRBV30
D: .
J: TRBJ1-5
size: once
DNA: TGTGCCTGGAACCGCGGTTCTAATCAGCCCCAGCATTTT
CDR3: CAWNRGSNQPQHF

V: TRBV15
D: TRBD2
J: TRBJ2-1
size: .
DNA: TGTGCCACCAGCAGGGGACTAGCTAGTGAGCAGTTCTTC
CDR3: CATSRGLASEQFF

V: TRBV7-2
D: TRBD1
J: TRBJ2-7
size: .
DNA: TGTGCCAGCAGCAGGGACAGAGACTACGAGCAGTACTTC
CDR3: CASSRDRDYEQYF

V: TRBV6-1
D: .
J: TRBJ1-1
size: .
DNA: TGTGCCAGCAGTGTTGAGGGGAACACTGAAGCTTTCTTT
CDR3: CASSVEGNTEAFF

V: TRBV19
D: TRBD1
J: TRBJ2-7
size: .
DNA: TGTGCCAGTAGTCTCAAGGACAGGGGTAGCTACGAGCAGTACTTC
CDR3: CASSLKDRGSYEQYF